This TCR beta chain was retrieved from a study of shared clonotypes between healthy human individuals (dated by TCRdb to about 2020). Study-level background: The cohort included three men and two women between 18 and 49 years of age. For each donor, three plates each were used for CD4 naive and CD4 memory, two plates were used for CD8 naive, and one plate was used for CD8 memory. The study deeply sequenced blood TCR repertoires of roughly five healthy adults to estimate repertoire size and the extent of clonotype sharing between individuals. Different laboratories and diverse techniques were used to prepare libraries and sequence TCR repertoires, to increase sequencing depth and limit assay-specific biases. Each donor's leukapheresis produced roughly between roughly 0.85 and 10 billion PBMCs.

TCR CDR3 regions were amplified from genomic DNA by multiplex PCR using the deep immunoSEQ assay. Genomic DNA extracted from each cell subset was distributed evenly over all wells of several immunoSEQ 96-well plates, and each plate served as one replicate. Each replicate PCR for sorted subsets received approximately 220 ng genomic DNA, equal to around 32,000 T cell genomes. Purified libraries were quantified with a Qubit 3.0 fluorometer, sized on a Bioanalyzer 2100, and re-quantified with the KAPA Library Quantification kit. A separate single-read 150-cycle Illumina NextSeq 550 flow cell was used to sequence each immunoSEQ 96-well plate. As for the authors' bioinformatics: Because the immunoSEQ output held only junctional sequences and lacked quality scores, the filtering could not match the filtering applied to full-length reads. Sequences were annotated with PyIR, a Python wrapper for IgBLAST v1.9, and V/J genes and CDR3 were assigned using IMGT germline references. Reads were removed for weak V/J assignments (E-value above 1e-6), missing CDR3, stop codons, out-of-frame junctions, or ambiguous translated residues. A V3J clonotype was defined by an identical inferred V gene, J gene, and CDR3 amino acid sequence. Percentage overlap between repertoires was computed as shared unique clonotypes divided by the size of the smaller repertoire. Three approaches were used to assess repertoire richness: RTK rarefaction, the Chao1 estimator, and Recon v2.1 estimates of unobserved clonotypes. For all TCRbeta clonotypes obtained by the gDNA method from a handful of donors, generation probabilities were computed with OLGA. TCRdb stores this immuneACCESS table with in-frame sequences only. Part of the clones is absent; in the studies checked, under half of the shortfall reflects unresolved V genes, and no reason is known for the rest. V and J calls and clone size are those listed in that table; D and trimming were worked out from the DNA. Present in this sample are roughly 2,000,000 clones, roughly 95% of which were seen just once. The ten largest clonotypes hold 0.95% to 1.5% of the sample.

Study-wide conclusions, independent of this receptor: Compared with non-shared clonotypes, the clonotypes found in all four sorted-subset donors had higher generation probabilities. Because the study included only a small number of donors, the genetic and exposure-history diversity represented was limited. Sampling was limited to blood, and TCR repertoires in tissue likely differ from TCR repertoires in blood. Pairwise subsampling led to the expectation that sequencing depth would affect the degree of clonotype sharing among donors. Naive subsets generally had larger estimated clonotype richness than memory subsets did. Sharing across several donors was observed for approximately 5% of naive CD4, 3% to 3.5% of naive CD8, about 2.5% of memory CD4, and around 0.42% of memory CD8 clonotypes. Even with the large sequencing depth, rarefaction of the sorted-subset datasets indicated that sequencing was incomplete.

With respect to this clone: Its antigen has not been determined. Per-base qualities were not stored, and no clone one base away is much larger.

CD8 naive samples were CD45RO-negative cells positively selected for CCR7, giving a CD45RA+CCR7+ population that excluded TemRA cells. The donors were healthy, HIV-negative adults who had no recently reported acute infections or vaccinations. Every donor was a Caucasian adult living in Nashville, Tennessee, USA. Blood was collected by leukapheresis, and PBMCs were isolated by Ficoll-Histopaque density gradient centrifugation and then cryopreserved in liquid nitrogen vapor phase. Analytical flow cytometry was used to check the purity and quantity of every magnetically sorted T cell population. Each sorted fraction had its genomic DNA isolated and then quantified by UV absorbance on a Nanodrop 2000c. The TCR sequence derives from a man aged 18 to 29 in good health. Sequenced material: naive CD8+ T cells sorted from blood. The label giving this sample's cell subset or site can be read as: CD45RA+CCR7+.

The CDR3 region has the sequence CASSRGLVYEQYF. The nucleotide sequence is TGTGCCAGCAGCCGGGGCCTAGTATACGAGCAGTACTTC. The chain is assembled from TRBV6-5 and TRBJ2-7, with the D call perhaps TRBD1 or TRBD2, as 5 bases match in each case. From cysteine to phenylalanine, the CDR3 is 13 amino acids long. The entry retains the CDR3 DNA only, 39 bases that are in frame from base 1. Cut back by 6 bases and 4 bases, the V and J ends lie 13 bases apart. Via the germline V gene, CDR1 is MNHEY and CDR2 SVGAGI.